Presented here are 20 T cell receptor beta chains from one specimen sequenced in a study of T cells in Graves' hyperthyroidism and ophthalmopathy. RNA transcripts served as the template for amplifying TCR beta CDR3 regions. The HTBI primer set drove a first-round RT-PCR of the TCR CDR3. Using its own MiXCR run on the multiplex PCR reads, TCRdb lists one record per CDR3 protein. The sample yields 660,000 or so distinct CDR3 sequences, 20% seen once. Input material: blood. These receptors were taken from a man in his thirties or forties with Graves' ophthalmopathy.

This clonotype was observed a few times. The chain employs TRBV6-6 and TRBJ2-5, with 15 bases aligning to TRBD2. V lost 2 bases and J lost 4; bases outside the gene matches: 11. Per the germline V gene, CDR1 is MNHNY and CDR2 is SVGAGI (reference sequence). The CDR3 has 19 residues. The CDR3 is CASSYQPGLAGGPVETQYF. The CDR3 DNA sequence: TGTGCCAGCAGTTACCAGCCCGGACTAGCGGGAGGGCCCGTAGAGACCCAGTACTTC.

There are a few counts of this clonotype. The CDR3 loop is CATSRKDGELFF. CDR3 DNA sequence: TGTGCCACCAGCAGAAAGGACGGGGAGCTGTTTTTT. The chain is built from TRBV15 and TRBJ2-2; D uncertain. V lost 2 bases and J 7 bases, leaving 5 bases between the germline ends. The germline gives CDR1 LNHNV, CDR2 YYDKDF (reference sequence). This CDR3 is built from 12 residues.

This clonotype was observed a few times. The chain recombines TRBV28 with TRBJ1-4, with D unclear. Per the germline V gene, CDR1 is MDHEN and CDR2 is SYDVKM. Trimming removed 3 bases at V and 7 bases at J, with 15 bases between. The CDR3 runs 15 residues. CDR3 nucleotides: TGTGCCAGCAGTTTTGAGAGAGGGCTAGGTGAAAAACTGTTTTTT. Translated, it gives CASSFERGLGEKLFF.

In this sample, this clonotype turned up many times. The chain joins TRBV11-2 to TRBJ2-5; 9 positions match TRBD2. This CDR3 has 15 amino acids. Germline trimming cut 3 bases from V and 2 bases from J; bases unmatched to any gene: 4. CDR1 is SGHAT and CDR2 is FQNNGV in the germline V gene. The CDR3 sequence: CASSFSGSEQETQYF. In DNA, the CDR3 is TGTGCCAGCAGCTTTAGCGGGAGCGAACAAGAGACCCAGTACTTC.

DNA of the CDR3: TGTGCCAGCAGCTTAGCGGGAGGAAAAACCGGGGAGCTGTTTTTT. Amino acid sequence: CASSLAGGKTGELFF. The chain links TRBV11-2 to TRBJ2-2; TRBD2 matches 7 bases. The germline gives CDR1 SGHAT, CDR2 FQNNGV. The ends lost 1 base at V and 5 bases at J; junction bases unmatched: 4. The CDR3 is 15 residues long.

This clonotype was detected only a few times. The chain recombines TRBV5-1 with TRBJ2-7; D might be TRBD2 (6 bases). V was cut by 1 base and J by 1 base, with 12 bases left in between. Germline loops: CDR1 SGHRS, CDR2 YFSETQ. The CDR3 length is 15 residues. The CDR3 DNA reads TGCGCCAGCAGCTTGAGGAGGGAAACTTCCTACGAGCAGTACTTC. This encodes CASSLRRETSYEQYF.

This clonotype has a count of ten or more. The chain joins TRBV20-1 to TRBJ2-7; 9 nucleotides line up with TRBD1. Germline lookup yields CDR1 DFQATT and CDR2 SNEGSKA (reference sequence). The CDR3 covers 14 residues. The CDR3 region is CAAPDRGKTYEQYF. The CDR3 DNA sequence: TGCGCGGCCCCTGACAGGGGGAAAACCTACGAGCAGTACTTC.

The chain employs TRBV29-1 and TRBJ1-2; 8 bases agree with TRBD1. The V segment lost 7 bases and the J segment 8 bases; nucleotides outside the gene matches: 12. Germline CDR1 reads SQVTM; CDR2 reads ANQGSEA. This CDR3 spans 13 amino acids. The CDR3 region is CSAYGQTGDGYTF. DNA of the CDR3: TGCAGCGCTTATGGTCAGACAGGGGACGGCTACACCTTC.

This clonotype was seen ten or more times. The chain carries TRBV5-6 and TRBJ1-1, with D tentatively TRBD1 (5 bases). V was cut by 0 bases and J by 0 bases, with 9 bases left in between. The germline V gene has CDR1 SGHDT and CDR2 YYEEEE. The CDR3 is 15 amino acids. The DNA of the CDR3 is TGTGCCAGCAGCTTGGCGGGACTTCTGAACACTGAAGCTTTCTTT. This encodes CASSLAGLLNTEAFF.

This clonotype was detected many times. The gene calls are TRBV5-1 and TRBJ2-2; no clear D. The CDR3 consists of 14 residues. Per the germline V gene, CDR1 is SGHRS and CDR2 is YFSETQ. Trimming removed 7 bases at V and 0 bases at J, with 10 bases between. The CDR3 spells CASRPDANTGELFF. For the CDR3, the DNA is TGCGCCAGCCGACCTGACGCGAACACCGGGGAGCTGTTTTTT. The full variable domain, in which reference TRBV5-1 and TRBJ2-2 provide the parts outside the CDR3, is KAGVTQTPRYLIKTRGQQVTLSCSPISGHRSVSWYQQTPGQGLQFLFEYFSETQRNKGNFPGRFSGRQFSNSRSEMNVSTLELGDSALYLCASRPDANTGELFFGEGSRLTVL.

This clonotype was counted ten times or more. The chain uses TRBV7-9 and TRBJ2-7, with TRBD1 as a possible D gene (6 bases). The CDR3 totals 15 residues. In germline, CDR1 is SEHNR, CDR2 FQNEAQ (reference sequence). V lost 1 base, J lost 7 bases, and 17 bases lay in between. CDR3 protein: CASSLGIRGDGEQYF. CDR3 bases: TGTGCCAGCAGCTTAGGTATCAGGGGTGATGGAGAGCAGTACTTC.

This clonotype occurred a few times. This sequence joins TRBV29-1 and TRBJ2-7, with TRBD2 matching 9 bases. Germline V lookup: CDR1 SQVTM, CDR2 ANQGSEA. J was trimmed by 6 bases and V by 6 bases; bases with no gene match: 12. This CDR3 contains 14 residues. The CDR3 DNA sequence: TGCAGCGTCTCCGTAGCGGGAGCTTCTTCCGAGCAGTACTTC. Protein product: CSVSVAGASSEQYF.

This clonotype showed up many times. V is TRBV7-2 and J is TRBJ2-7; D possibly corresponds to TRBD2 (6 bases). The CDR3 is 15 residues long. The germline gives CDR1 SGHTA, CDR2 FQGNSA. V lost 3 bases to trimming and J lost 3 bases, with 15 bases between them. The CDR3 here is CASSFRLTGDYEQYF. DNA for the CDR3: TGTGCCAGCAGCTTCAGACTTACGGGGGACTACGAGCAGTACTTC.

The chain combines TRBV19 with TRBJ1-2; unclear D gene. Germline V CDR1 and CDR2: LNHDA, SQIVND (reference sequence). Trimming took 2 bases from V and 4 from J, leaving 5 bases between them. CDR3 length: 12 amino acids. For the CDR3, the DNA is TGTGCCAGTAGTATAAGCAGCTATGGCTACACCTTC. It yields the protein CASSISSYGYTF.

This clonotype showed up just a few times. The chain carries TRBV4-1 and TRBJ1-1; D is possibly TRBD1 (5 bases). The V and J ends lost 6 bases and 7 bases respectively, with 15 bases between them. Germline V gene sequence: CDR1 MGHRA, CDR2 YSYEKL. There are 13 residues in the CDR3. CDR3 bases: TGCGCCAGCAGGCGACCGGGGGATATTGAAGCTTTCTTT. Residues: CASRRPGDIEAFF.

This clonotype was recorded a few times. The V and J genes are TRBV19 and TRBJ1-1, with no clear D. The germline V gene encodes CDR1 LNHDA and CDR2 SQIVND (reference sequence). The CDR3 spans 12 residues. V lost 3 bases and J lost 3, with 5 bases in between. The DNA for the CDR3 is TGTGCCAGTAGTATTCGGGACACTGAAGCTTTCTTT. Protein sequence: CASSIRDTEAFF.

The chain links TRBV2 to TRBJ2-3; the D call may be TRBD1 or TRBD2 (5 bases each). CDR3 length: 15 residues. V shed 6 bases and J shed 2 bases, with 15 bases lying between them. Germline V lookup: CDR1 SNHLY, CDR2 FYNNEI. CDR3 loop: CASRTGTWSTDTQYF. The CDR3 DNA sequence: TGTGCCAGCAGAACCGGGACGTGGTCCACAGATACGCAGTATTTT.

This clonotype was recorded a few times. The chain is built from TRBV6-1 and TRBJ1-5, with 8 nucleotides matching TRBD1. CDR3 length equals 15 residues. V lost 6 bases, J lost 0 bases, and 4 bases stayed unmatched. Germline CDR1 is MNHNS and CDR2 is SASEGT. As DNA, the CDR3 is TGTGCCAGCAGGCAGGGGGCCGGTAGCAATCAGCCCCAGCATTTT. Amino acid sequence: CASRQGAGSNQPQHF.

In its sample, this clonotype was seen a few times. The rearrangement links TRBV25-1 to TRBJ2-5; 9 bases fit TRBD2. Trimming took 2 bases from V and 2 from J; bases not matched to a gene: 6. The CDR3 has 16 residues. In germline, CDR1 is MGHDK, CDR2 SYGVNS. CDR3 residues: CASSELPSGTQETQYF. Written as DNA, the CDR3 is TGTGCCAGCAGTGAACTGCCTAGCGGGACTCAAGAGACCCAGTACTTC.

This clonotype was seen repeatedly, ten times or more. This chain links TRBV9 with TRBJ1-1; D possibly corresponds to TRBD1 (5 bases). V shed 0 bases and J shed 3 bases, with 12 bases lying between them. CDR1 is SGDLS and CDR2 is YYNGEE in the germline V gene. CDR3 length: 15 amino acids. The chain's CDR3 is CASSVGVPRDTEAFF. CDR3 nucleotide sequence: TGTGCCAGCAGCGTAGGAGTCCCCAGGGACACTGAAGCTTTCTTT.